The present TCR beta chain was sequenced within a study of T-cell reconstitution after alpha-beta-depleted transplantation in children. Study-wide results and caveats: Newly generated T cells supplied most T-cell counts and diversity one year post-transplant. Several hundred expanded graft clones reportedly gave rise to the alpha-beta T cells present about two months after transplant. After transplant, high TCRbeta diversity at day 60 in some patients arose from surviving recipient T cells and thymic progenitors.

Unique molecular identifiers were incorporated into the prepared TCRbeta library. A single record per CDR3 protein comes from TCRdb applying MiXCR to the PCR reads. The sample lists fewer than 1 million distinct CDR3 sequences; around 15% were seen once. V was pared by 4 bases and J by 8 bases, with 16 bases of the junction left unmatched. This CDR3 is built from 19 residues. From germline, CDR1 is SGHRS and CDR2 YFSETQ. Note on this clonotype: Its matching antigen is unknown.

The origin of this receptor is a male patient aged 5 to 17 who had a stem cell transplant for acute lymphoblastic leukemia, so the T cells may come from the graft donor. The chain employs TRBV5-1 and TRBJ2-4; 15 bases fit TRBD2. The sequenced sample was PBMCs, mostly from graft donor cells, obtained 360 days after TCRalphabeta/CD19-depleted stem cell transplant. CDR3 region: CASSPGTSGRPSIRDIQYF. CDR3 sequence (DNA): TGCGCCAGCAGCCCCGGGACTAGCGGGAGGCCTTCGATTAGGGACATTCAGTACTTC.